Sequencing of this T cell receptor (beta chain) was carried out in a study of blood T cell repertoires in COVID-19. CDR1 and CDR2 from the germline V gene are GTSNPN and SVGIG (reference sequence). The CDR3 runs 15 residues. Losses at the gene ends were 0 bases for V and 6 bases for J; bases not matched to a gene: 4. Sequenced by immunoSEQ multiplex PCR; TCRdb stores in-frame clones only, minus some. The data contain about 170,000 clones, approximately 90% of them seen just once; the ten biggest clones take up approximately 5%. This clonotype was obtained from a man aged 18 to 30 with COVID-19, enrolled during active disease. Sequenced sample: peripheral blood. The J gene is TRBJ2-2, the V gene TRBV30, with TRBD2 matching 10 bases. The CDR3 protein is CAWSVAGGPAGELFF. The CDR3 DNA follows: TGTGCCTGGAGTGTAGCGGGAGGGCCGGCCGGGGAGCTGTTTTTT.